This is a list of T cell receptor beta chains from one sample in a study of blood T cells in healthy people across ages. TCRdb analysed the 5' RACE reads with MiXCR anew, one entry per CDR3 protein. The sample has 920,000 or so distinct CDR3 sequences, 40% to 50% seen once. Input material: blood. The receptors shown here come from a woman aged 55-69 years in good health. Each CDR3 is given with its conserved first and last residue. A D gene is named only where the DNA matches it firmly. The size field is filled for only some rows; it gives once, few, many or a size class.

-,TRBV25-1,-,TRBJ2-7,CASPNRAIGEQYF,TGTGCCAGCCCCAACAGGGCGATAGGCGAGCAGTACTTC
many,TRBV10-2,-,TRBJ2-7,CASSESRDGEYEQYF,TGCGCCAGCAGTGAGTCCAGGGATGGGGAATACGAGCAGTACTTC
few,TRBV12-3/TRBV12-4,-,TRBJ2-6,CASIGPGGRANVLTF,TGTGCCAGCATTGGGCCCGGGGGTAGGGCCAACGTCCTGACTTTC
few,TRBV5-5,-,TRBJ1-1,CASSGTGTEAFF,TGTGCCAGCAGCGGCACTGGCACTGAAGCTTTCTTT
-,TRBV12-3/TRBV12-4,-,TRBJ1-1,CASSGRQNTEAFF,TGTGCCAGCAGTGGACGGCAGAACACTGAAGCTTTCTTT
-,TRBV6-6,-,TRBJ2-3,CASSYSRLTRTDTQYF,TGTGCCAGCAGTTACTCTAGACTGACAAGAACAGATACGCAGTATTTT
-,TRBV6-1,-,TRBJ2-1,CASSVLDGTYNEQFF,TGTGCCAGCAGTGTTTTGGACGGTACCTACAATGAGCAGTTCTTC
-,TRBV20-1,TRBD2,TRBJ2-7,CSASLLAGDASEQYF,TGCAGTGCTAGCCTACTAGCGGGAGATGCAAGCGAGCAGTACTTC
-,TRBV27,-,TRBJ2-1,CASNELTSSYNEQFF,TGTGCCAGCAATGAGCTGACGAGCTCCTACAATGAGCAGTTCTTC
-,TRBV6-5,-,TRBJ1-4,CASRSGQINEKLFF,TGTGCCAGCAGATCCGGACAGATTAATGAAAAACTGTTTTTT
-,TRBV12-3/TRBV12-4,-,TRBJ2-1,CASSVGPDDEQFF,TGTGCCAGCAGTGTAGGGCCTGACGATGAGCAGTTCTTC
few,TRBV10-3,TRBD1,TRBJ2-7,CAISDGTGGTYEQYF,TGTGCCATCAGTGATGGGACAGGGGGCACCTACGAGCAGTACTTC
few,TRBV24-1,TRBD2,TRBJ2-3,CATSGAGDTDTQYF,TGTGCCACCAGTGGAGCGGGGGACACAGATACGCAGTATTTT
-,TRBV2,TRBD2,TRBJ2-3,CASSESNSGSSDTQYF,TGTGCCAGCAGTGAATCGAATAGCGGGAGCTCGGATACGCAGTATTTT
-,TRBV5-6,TRBD1,TRBJ1-2,CASSVGQGAIYGYTF,TGTGCCAGCAGCGTGGGACAGGGGGCTATCTATGGCTACACCTTC
-,TRBV4-1,-,TRBJ2-6,CASSQDLQGVSSGANVLTF,TGCGCCAGCAGCCAAGATTTGCAGGGCGTATCCTCTGGGGCCAACGTCCTGACTTTC
once,TRBV28,-,TRBJ2-7,CASSSPGPGSSYEQYF,TGTGCCAGCAGTTCCCCTGGGCCAGGGAGCTCCTACGAGCAGTACTTC
few,TRBV5-1,-,TRBJ2-3,CASSLYGTDTQYF,TGCGCCAGCAGCTTGTACGGCACAGATACGCAGTATTTT
-,TRBV24-1,-,TRBJ1-5,CATSSELSNQPQHF,TGTGCCACCAGCAGTGAGCTTAGCAATCAGCCCCAGCATTTT
-,TRBV6-1,-,TRBJ2-1,CASSESGSNEQFF,TGTGCCAGCAGTGAATCAGGGAGTAATGAGCAGTTCTTC
-,TRBV24-1,TRBD2,TRBJ2-3,CATSDPGGAGGTDTQYF,TGTGCCACCAGTGACCCCGGAGGGGCGGGAGGCACAGATACGCAGTATTTT
few,TRBV5-1,TRBD2,TRBJ2-1,CASSQEPGGVNEQFF,TGCGCCAGCAGCCAGGAGCCGGGAGGGGTCAATGAGCAGTTCTTC
-,TRBV2,TRBD1,TRBJ2-7,CASSKDRHPSYEQYF,TGTGCCAGCAGCAAGGACAGGCACCCCTCCTACGAGCAGTACTTC
few,TRBV5-6,-,TRBJ2-1,CASSQMYNEQFF,TGTGCCAGCAGCCAAATGTACAATGAGCAGTTCTTC
-,TRBV18,TRBD1,TRBJ2-1,CASSPPGQGAHEQFF,TGTGCCAGCTCACCACCGGGACAGGGGGCCCATGAGCAGTTCTTC
few,TRBV20-1,-,TRBJ2-7,CSASGSTNYEQYF,TGCAGTGCTAGCGGGAGTACTAACTACGAGCAGTACTTC
-,TRBV10-2,TRBD1,TRBJ1-2,CASTSGGQGNGYTF,TGCGCCAGCACCTCAGGGGGGCAGGGGAACGGCTACACCTTC
-,TRBV5-1,-,TRBJ2-3,CAGSLGGVGTDTQYF,TGCGCCGGCAGCTTGGGCGGCGTCGGCACAGATACGCAGTATTTT
few,TRBV25-1,-,TRBJ2-7,CASIKEPYEQYF,TGTGCCAGCATTAAGGAGCCCTACGAGCAGTACTTC
few,TRBV5-4,TRBD2,TRBJ2-3,CASSPPTSGSTDTQYF,TGTGCCAGCAGCCCCCCGACTAGCGGGAGCACAGATACGCAGTATTTT
-,TRBV5-5,TRBD2,TRBJ2-7,CASSLDTGGVDEQYF,TGTGCCAGCAGCTTGGACACGGGAGGGGTCGACGAGCAGTACTTC
-,TRBV2,-,TRBJ1-2,CASSHESSHGGYTF,TGTGCCAGCAGTCATGAATCCTCGCATGGAGGCTACACCTTC
many,TRBV12-5,-,TRBJ2-2,CASGSTGGRRELFF,TGTGCTAGTGGAAGTACTGGGGGGCGCAGGGAGCTGTTTTTT
-,TRBV6-5,TRBD1,TRBJ1-5,CASSYEVPGQGTPQHF,TGTGCCAGCAGTTACGAGGTTCCGGGACAGGGGACGCCCCAGCATTTT
few,TRBV12-3/TRBV12-4,-,TRBJ2-7,CASSFLSYEQYF,TGTGCCAGCAGTTTTCTCTCATACGAGCAGTACTTC
few,TRBV5-1,TRBD1,TRBJ1-2,CASSLWRGQGALNYGYTF,TGCGCCAGCAGCTTGTGGCGGGGACAGGGGGCGCTTAACTATGGCTACACCTTC
-,TRBV28,TRBD2,TRBJ2-3,CASSLSGLAALTDTQYF,TGTGCCAGCAGTTTATCCGGACTAGCGGCCCTCACAGATACGCAGTATTTT
-,TRBV27,TRBD2,TRBJ2-1,CASSSFASGSDEQFF,TGTGCCAGCAGTTCGTTTGCTAGCGGGAGTGATGAGCAGTTCTTC
-,TRBV12-3/TRBV12-4,TRBD1,TRBJ1-6,CASSPRTGTAYNSPLHF,TGTGCCAGCAGTCCGCGAACTGGGACAGCCTATAATTCACCCCTCCACTTT
few,TRBV18,TRBD1,TRBJ2-6,CATQDRAGANVLTF,TGTGCCACCCAAGACAGGGCCGGGGCCAACGTCCTGACTTTC
-,TRBV11-2,-,TRBJ2-5,CASSFGARGGTKETQYF,TGTGCCAGCAGCTTTGGGGCTAGGGGGGGCACTAAGGAGACCCAGTACTTC
many,TRBV11-2,-,TRBJ2-7,CASSPTRVGHSYEQYF,TGTGCCAGCAGCCCAACTCGGGTGGGGCACTCCTACGAGCAGTACTTC
-,TRBV3-1,TRBD1,TRBJ1-5,CASSWGQVGNQPQHF,TGTGCCAGCAGCTGGGGACAGGTAGGCAATCAGCCCCAGCATTTT
-,TRBV9,-,TRBJ1-2,CASSVGATQNYGYTF,TGTGCCAGCAGCGTAGGAGCGACTCAGAACTATGGCTACACCTTC
few,TRBV28,-,TRBJ1-4,CASSSNNEKLFF,TGTGCCAGCAGCTCTAATAATGAAAAACTGTTTTTT
few,TRBV11-2,-,TRBJ2-7,CASSLRNAGYEQYF,TGTGCCAGCAGCTTAAGAAATGCGGGCTACGAGCAGTACTTC
-,TRBV24-1,-,TRBJ2-2,CATSDLNGRAGTGELFF,TGTGCCACCAGTGATTTGAACGGACGAGCAGGAACCGGGGAGCTGTTTTTT
-,TRBV7-7,-,TRBJ2-5,CASSLAPGSEQYF,TGTGCCAGCAGCTTAGCGCCCGGGAGTGAGCAGTACTTC
many,TRBV29-1,-,TRBJ2-6,CSVRSGANVLTF,TGCAGCGTCCGTTCTGGGGCCAACGTCCTGACTTTC
-,TRBV5-1,TRBD2,TRBJ2-3,CASSLTSALDTQYF,TGCGCCAGCAGCTTGACTAGCGCCTTAGATACGCAGTATTTT
few,TRBV6-1,TRBD1,TRBJ1-6,CASHRGQGGNSPLHF,TGTGCCAGCCACAGGGGACAGGGAGGAAATTCACCCCTCCACTTT